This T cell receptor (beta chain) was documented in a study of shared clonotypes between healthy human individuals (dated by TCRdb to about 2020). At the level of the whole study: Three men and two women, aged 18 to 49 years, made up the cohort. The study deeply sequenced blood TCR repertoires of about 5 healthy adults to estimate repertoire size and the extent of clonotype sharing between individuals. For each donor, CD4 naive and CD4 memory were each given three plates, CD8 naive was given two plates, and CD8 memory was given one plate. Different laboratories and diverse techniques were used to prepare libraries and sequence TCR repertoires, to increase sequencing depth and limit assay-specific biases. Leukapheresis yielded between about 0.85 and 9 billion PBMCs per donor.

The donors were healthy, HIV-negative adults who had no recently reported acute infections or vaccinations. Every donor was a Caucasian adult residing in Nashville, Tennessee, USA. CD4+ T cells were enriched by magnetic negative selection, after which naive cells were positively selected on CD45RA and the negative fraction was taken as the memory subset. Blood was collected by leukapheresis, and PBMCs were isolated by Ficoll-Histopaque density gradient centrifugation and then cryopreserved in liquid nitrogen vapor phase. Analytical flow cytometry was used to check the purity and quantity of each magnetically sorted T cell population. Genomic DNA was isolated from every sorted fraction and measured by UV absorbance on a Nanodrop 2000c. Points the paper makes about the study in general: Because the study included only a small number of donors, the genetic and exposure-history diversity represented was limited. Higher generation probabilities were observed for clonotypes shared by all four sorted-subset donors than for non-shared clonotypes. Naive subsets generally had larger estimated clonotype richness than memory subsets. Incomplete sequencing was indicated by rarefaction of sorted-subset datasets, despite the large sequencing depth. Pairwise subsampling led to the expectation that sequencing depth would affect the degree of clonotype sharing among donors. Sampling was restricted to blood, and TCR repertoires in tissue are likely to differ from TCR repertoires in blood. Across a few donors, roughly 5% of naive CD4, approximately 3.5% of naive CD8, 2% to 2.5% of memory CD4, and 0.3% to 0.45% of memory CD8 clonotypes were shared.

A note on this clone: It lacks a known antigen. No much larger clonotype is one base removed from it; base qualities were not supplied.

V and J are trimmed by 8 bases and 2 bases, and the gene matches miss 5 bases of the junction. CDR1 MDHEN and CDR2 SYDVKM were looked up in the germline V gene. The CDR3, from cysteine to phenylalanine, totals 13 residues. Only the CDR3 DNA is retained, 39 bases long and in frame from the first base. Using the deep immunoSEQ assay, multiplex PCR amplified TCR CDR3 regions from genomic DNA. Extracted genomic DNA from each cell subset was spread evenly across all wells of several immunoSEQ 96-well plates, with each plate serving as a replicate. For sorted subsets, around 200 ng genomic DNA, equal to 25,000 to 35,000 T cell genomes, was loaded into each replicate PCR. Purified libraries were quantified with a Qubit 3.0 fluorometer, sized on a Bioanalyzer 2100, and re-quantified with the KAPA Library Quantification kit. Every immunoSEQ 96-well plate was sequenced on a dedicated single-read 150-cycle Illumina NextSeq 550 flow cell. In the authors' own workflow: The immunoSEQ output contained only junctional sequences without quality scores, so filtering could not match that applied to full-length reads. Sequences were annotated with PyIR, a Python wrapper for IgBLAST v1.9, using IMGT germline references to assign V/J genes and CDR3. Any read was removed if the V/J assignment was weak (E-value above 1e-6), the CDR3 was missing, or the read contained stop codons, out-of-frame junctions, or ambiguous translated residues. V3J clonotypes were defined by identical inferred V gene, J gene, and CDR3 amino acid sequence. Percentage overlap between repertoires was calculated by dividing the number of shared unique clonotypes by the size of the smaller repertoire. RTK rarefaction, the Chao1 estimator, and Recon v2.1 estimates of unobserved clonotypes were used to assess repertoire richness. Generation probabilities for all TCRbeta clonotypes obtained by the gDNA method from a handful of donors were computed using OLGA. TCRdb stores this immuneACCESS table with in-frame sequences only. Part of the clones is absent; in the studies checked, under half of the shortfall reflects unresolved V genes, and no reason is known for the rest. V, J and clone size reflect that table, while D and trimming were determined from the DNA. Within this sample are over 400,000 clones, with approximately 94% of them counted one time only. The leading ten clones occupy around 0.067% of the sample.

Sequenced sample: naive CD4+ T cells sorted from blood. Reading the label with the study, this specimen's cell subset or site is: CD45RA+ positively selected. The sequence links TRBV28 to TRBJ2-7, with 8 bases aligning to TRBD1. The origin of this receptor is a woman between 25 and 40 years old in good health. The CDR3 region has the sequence CASQDRDPYEQYF. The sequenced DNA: TGTGCCAGCCAGGACAGGGACCCCTACGAGCAGTACTTC.